Listed below are T cell receptor beta chains from one sample, sequenced in a study of CD8 T cells in Susac syndrome. TCRdb re-called the immunoSEQ multiplex PCR reads with MiXCR, one entry per CDR3 protein. The table lists over 80,000 distinct CDR3 sequences, 94% of them singletons. The source material was CD8+ T cells from PBMCs. These receptors were obtained from a human donor with Susac syndrome. The conserved cysteine and the conserved F or W are not part of the CDR3 here.

j_call v_call cdr3_aa
TRBJ1-5 TRBV27 ASSLTRDIPQPQH
TRBJ2-7 TRBV4-2 ASSPWGVQGDLY
TRBJ2-7 TRBV29-1 SVDHRVSYEQY
TRBJ1-4 TRBV2 ASSEGGFATNEKLF
TRBJ2-7 TRBV27 ASSRDSTYEQY
TRBJ2-5 TRBV5-1 ASSLVGRPGETQY
TRBJ1-6 TRBV13 ASSKGFNSPLH
TRBJ2-3 TRBV3-1 ASSFWTSGSTDTQY
TRBJ2-5 TRBV27 ASSQKRGRETQY
TRBJ2-1 TRBV27 ASSPKGQPKNEQF
TRBJ2-1 TRBV3-1 ASSQDPASETYNEQF
TRBJ1-1 TRBV7-9 ASSLVQGSTEAF
TRBJ1-2 TRBV7-3 ASSPFKAVNYGYT
TRBJ1-2 TRBV9 ASSPDSGDLYGYT
TRBJ2-3 TRBV18 ASLNSGGTDTQY
TRBJ2-7 TRBV28 ASSLYSEYEQY
TRBJ1-5 TRBV6-5 ASSYSTRQNQPQH
TRBJ2-1 TRBV27 ASSASLGPYYNEQF
TRBJ2-3 TRBV13 ASRRRKGGFPGSTDTQY
TRBJ2-3 TRBV29-1 SARPTSGSTDTQY
TRBJ2-1 TRBV28 ASSRSVTGPDNEQF
TRBJ1-1 TRBV6-1 ASSYNLNTEAF
TRBJ2-3 TRBV12-2 ASRRTGAMCDTQY
TRBJ2-1 TRBV3-1 ASSQDPPGAEYNEQF
TRBJ1-1 TRBV19 ASSIEGGALMNTEAF
TRBJ2-5 TRBV11-2 VSTEPIQETQY
TRBJ1-2 TRBV15 ATSRDSRPDHGYT
TRBJ2-1 TRBV28 ASSFVGPEQF
TRBJ1-3 TRBV24-1 ATSDGGPASTIY
TRBJ1-2 TRBV25-1 ASSEFVGGANYGYT
TRBJ2-7 TRBV7-9 ASSSLEDDAYEQY
TRBJ2-7 TRBV20-1 SAGDRSSYEQY
TRBJ2-5 TRBV27 ASRGQGKETQY
TRBJ2-7 TRBV2 ASSEGQGWNEQY
TRBJ2-1 TRBV12-3/TRBV12-4 ASSFYSGPQNNEQF
TRBJ2-7 TRBV28 ASTDRSRYEQY
TRBJ1-1 TRBV7-6 ASSFGKNTEAF
TRBJ2-7 TRBV7-2 ASSLRTSGFYEQY
TRBJ2-2 TRBV4-3 ASSQQDRGAGELF
TRBJ2-1 TRBV20-1 SARVLTSLRYNEQF
TRBJ2-5 TRBV25-1 ATQSLAGGETQY
TRBJ2-7 TRBV27 ASSLLERSYEQY
TRBJ2-5 TRBV4-1 ASSQRGQGIGETQY
TRBJ1-2 TRBV7-3 ASSSGQDYT